A single sample gave rise to the 29 T cell receptor beta chains below, sequenced in a study of T cells in Graves' hyperthyroidism and ophthalmopathy. What was amplified from RNA transcripts were TCR beta CDR3 regions. The primer set for the first-round RT-PCR of the TCR CDR3 was HTBI. TCRdb called the multiplex PCR reads again in MiXCR, with one record for every CDR3 protein. The sample records about 250,000 distinct CDR3 sequences, approximately 23% being singletons. The sample was blood. All receptors derive from a woman aged 40 to 50 with Graves' ophthalmopathy.

In its sample, this clonotype was seen a few times. A much larger clone sits a single nucleotide away, making a read error possible. The chain carries TRBV7-2 and TRBJ1-5; unclear D gene. Looked up from germline, CDR1 is SGHTA and CDR2 is FQGNSA. Between the trimmed V and J ends, which lost 3 bases and 5 bases, there was a span of 8 bases. The CDR3 covers 13 residues. This chain's CDR3 is CASSLRRDQPQHF. The CDR3 nucleotides read TGTGCCAGCAGCTTGAGACGGGATCAGCCCCAGCATTTT.

This clonotype was detected many times. J is TRBJ2-7 and V is TRBV7-9; 12 positions match TRBD2. Trimming took 3 bases from V and 5 from J; bases not matched to a gene: 8. The CDR3 covers 16 residues. The germline V gene encodes CDR1 SEHNR and CDR2 FQNEAQ (reference sequence). The CDR3 nucleotides are TGTGCCAGCAGCTTCCTACGGACTAGCGGGAACGACGAGCAGTACTTC. Its translation is CASSFLRTSGNDEQYF.

This clonotype was detected many times. This chain joins TRBV28 and TRBJ1-1; D is perhaps TRBD1 (6 bases). The length of the CDR3 is 16 residues. CDR1 and CDR2 from the germline V gene are MDHEN and SYDVKM. The V end lost 2 bases, the J end lost 0 bases, and 13 bases lay between the germline ends. CDR3 DNA sequence: TGTGCCAGCAGTTTAGGGGGGGCGATAATGAACACTGAAGCTTTCTTT. Encoded protein: CASSLGGAIMNTEAFF.

This clonotype occurred once. The junction shows a germline mismatch at one end, possibly a read error. The rearrangement uses TRBV7-7 and TRBJ2-7; 9 bases align to TRBD1. Germline CDR1 and CDR2: SSHAT and FNYEAQ (reference sequence). The CDR3 contains 12 residues. For the CDR3, the DNA is TGTGCTAGCAGCCCGGGACAGGGCGAGCAGTACTTC. Translated: CASSPGQGEQYF.

This chain joins TRBV12-5 and TRBJ2-5; D not certain. The ends were cut back, 5 bases at V and 4 bases at J, with 8 bases in the middle. Germline V CDR1 and CDR2: LGHNT, FRNRAP. The CDR3 is made up of 12 amino acids. The CDR3 nucleotides read TGTGCTAGTGGTCCCACCCGAGAGACCCAGTACTTC. Protein: CASGPTRETQYF.

The sample holds a few counts of this clonotype. CDR3 nucleotide sequence: TGTGCCAGTTCCCGGACGTCTTACTACGAGCAGTACTTC. This gives the protein CASSRTSYYEQYF. The rearrangement uses TRBV27 and TRBJ2-7; D remains unclear. Trimming removed 9 bases at V and 3 bases at J, with 15 bases between. CDR1 MNHEY and CDR2 SMNVEV come from the germline V gene (reference sequence). The CDR3 totals 13 residues.

This clonotype came up many times. The rearrangement uses TRBV12-3 or TRBV12-4 and TRBJ2-7; 7 bases map to TRBD1. This CDR3 region has 12 residues. Trimming at V came to 5 bases and at J to 3 bases, leaving 1 base not matched to a gene. CDR3 amino acids: CASSRQGYEQYF. The DNA of the CDR3 is TGTGCCAGCAGTAGACAGGGCTACGAGCAGTACTTC.

This clonotype was seen at least ten times. The chain recombines TRBV11-1 with TRBJ2-7; D remains ambiguous. This CDR3 contains 12 residues. V was shortened by 1 base and J by 6 bases, with 7 bases between the two germline ends. Per the germline V gene, CDR1 is SGHAT and CDR2 is FQDESV (reference sequence). The CDR3 region is CASSLGPVEQYF. CDR3 bases: TGTGCCAGCAGCTTAGGGCCAGTCGAGCAGTACTTC.

The V gene is TRBV9, the J gene TRBJ1-6, with 7 nucleotides matching TRBD1. From germline, CDR1 is SGDLS and CDR2 YYNGEE. The CDR3 contains 15 residues. The J segment lost 3 bases and the V segment lost 4 bases, leaving 4 bases of the junction unmatched. CDR3 amino acids: CASSFQGGYNSPLHF. The CDR3 DNA reads TGTGCCAGCAGCTTCCAGGGGGGCTATAATTCACCCCTCCACTTT.

This clonotype was observed at least ten times. The rearrangement joins TRBV28 to TRBJ1-1; 7 bases are shared with TRBD1. CDR3 length equals 16 residues. Per the germline V gene, CDR1 is MDHEN and CDR2 is SYDVKM. V trimming: 4 bases; J trimming: 5 bases; junction bases outside the gene matches: 13. The CDR3: CASSSPIGQGGTEAFF. DNA of the CDR3: TGTGCCAGCAGTTCCCCAATAGGGCAGGGGGGGACTGAAGCTTTCTTT.

The chain combines TRBV28 with TRBJ1-1, with TRBD1 as a possible D gene (6 bases). V lost 5 bases, J lost 5 bases, and 15 bases lay in between. Germline CDR1 and CDR2: MDHEN and SYDVKM. The CDR3 is made up of 14 amino acids. The CDR3 DNA reads TGTGCCAGCAGTATAGAACAGGGAAGGACTGAAGCTTTCTTT. Amino acids: CASSIEQGRTEAFF.

The table lists this clonotype with many counts. The gene calls are TRBV12-3 or TRBV12-4 and TRBJ2-2; a weak D match, TRBD1 (6 bases). The CDR3 is 15 residues long. V lost 3 bases and J 5 bases, leaving 13 bases between the germline ends. The CDR3 spells CASSFEWGPTGELFF. The CDR3, as DNA: TGTGCCAGCAGTTTTGAATGGGGGCCGACCGGGGAGCTGTTTTTT.

This clonotype occurred many times. The chain has TRBV7-2 and TRBJ1-2; 7 bases agree with TRBD1. The CDR3 covers 16 residues. V was clipped by 6 bases and J by 5 bases; unmatched bases: 15. CDR1 SGHTA and CDR2 FQGNSA come from the germline V gene. Written as DNA, the CDR3 is TGTGCCAGCAGTTCCGGGACAGCTTTAGGAAGTTATGGCTACACCTTC. It is translated as CASSSGTALGSYGYTF.

There are many counts of this clonotype. The rearrangement joins TRBV14 to TRBJ1-2; D unresolved. The CDR3 contains 12 residues. V was trimmed by 1 base and J by 8 bases, leaving 8 bases between them. Germline lookup yields CDR1 SGHDN and CDR2 FVKESK. The CDR3 reads CASSQGTWGYTF. Here the CDR3 DNA reads TGTGCCAGCAGCCAAGGGACTTGGGGCTACACCTTC.

This clonotype was detected many times. The chain combines TRBV6-5 with TRBJ2-7, with D perhaps matching TRBD1 (6 bases). Germline-derived CDR1 and CDR2 are MNHEY and SVGAGI. Trimming pared 2 bases from V and 0 bases from J, leaving 8 bases between. The CDR3 contains 14 residues. The DNA for the CDR3 is TGTGCCAGCAGTTACAGGGGGAGCTCCTACGAGCAGTACTTC. Protein: CASSYRGSSYEQYF.

This clonotype was seen at least ten times. The chain uses TRBV29-1 and TRBJ2-2, with 11 nucleotides matching TRBD2. The CDR3 is made up of 17 amino acids. Germline-derived CDR1 and CDR2 are SQVTM and ANQGSEA. Unmatched junction bases numbered 13, after V lost 8 bases and J lost 2 bases. Here the CDR3 DNA reads TGCAGCATTATTAGAATGGGACTAGCGGATAACACCGGGGAGCTGTTTTTT. Encoded protein: CSIIRMGLADNTGELFF.

The chain employs TRBV12-3 or TRBV12-4 and TRBJ1-3; maybe TRBD1 (5 bases). The CDR3 is made up of 14 amino acids. With 8 bases removed from V and 4 bases from J, the gap between germline ends came to 15 bases. Written as DNA, the CDR3 is TGTGCCAGCTGCGTCGGTGGGGACGGAAACACCATATATTTT. This codes for CASCVGGDGNTIYF.

Only one count was recorded for this clonotype. The junction shows a germline mismatch at one end, possibly a read error. The chain carries TRBV2 and TRBJ2-7; D remains ambiguous. CDR3 length equals 11 residues. Germline loops: CDR1 SNHLY, CDR2 FYNNEI. The CDR3 loop reads CASSASFEQYF. The CDR3 DNA follows: TGTGCCAGCAGTGCTTCCTTCGAGCAGTACTTC.

The CDR3 is CASSSGQAISYEQYF. CDR3 in DNA: TGTGCCAGCAGCTCTGGACAGGCGATCTCCTACGAGCAGTACTTC. V is TRBV7-2 and J is TRBJ2-7; TRBD1 matches 7 bases. This CDR3 is 15 amino acids long. CDR1 and CDR2 (germline): SGHTA, FQGNSA. J was trimmed by 0 bases and V by 4 bases; bases with no gene match: 6.

As for this clonotype: Germline is not matched at one junction end, which may reflect a read error. This chain uses TRBV6-1 with TRBJ1-2; D ambiguous. The CDR3 consists of 10 residues. Germline lookup yields CDR1 MNHNS and CDR2 SASEGT. The DNA for the CDR3 is TGTGACAGCAGGAAGGATGGCTACATCTTC. It translates to CDSRKDGYIF.

This rearrangement joins TRBV5-1 to TRBJ2-5, with 7 bases lining up with TRBD2. V lost 0 bases to trimming and J lost 7 bases; unmatched junction nucleotides: 3. Per germline, CDR1 SGHRS and CDR2 YFSETQ. The CDR3 sequence is 13 residues long. CDR3 coding DNA: TGCGCCAGCAGCTTGGGCCAGCGGGGGACCCAGTACTTC. Translation gives CASSLGQRGTQYF.

On this clonotype itself: At one boundary the junction diverges from the germline segment, which might be a read error. This chain uses TRBV30 with TRBJ1-2; possible D gene TRBD1, 5 bases. The germline gives CDR1 GTSNPN, CDR2 SVGIG (reference sequence). The CDR3 is 12 amino acids. The CDR3 region is CAGVRGHYGYIF. The CDR3 DNA is TGTGCCGGAGTGAGGGGCCACTATGGCTACATCTTC.

The chain recombines TRBV28 with TRBJ2-5; 13 nucleotides agree with TRBD2. Germline V gene sequence: CDR1 MDHEN, CDR2 SYDVKM. Trimming took 7 bases from V and 1 from J; bases not matched to a gene: 3. This CDR3 region has 15 residues. The CDR3 protein is CASTRTSGSQETQYF. As DNA, the CDR3 is TGTGCCAGCACCCGGACTAGCGGGAGCCAAGAGACCCAGTACTTC.

This clonotype came up a few times. J is TRBJ2-2 and V is TRBV4-1; the D is unclear. CDR1 is MGHRA and CDR2 is YSYEKL in the germline V gene. This CDR3 contains 15 residues. V was pared by 0 bases and J by 4 bases, with 9 bases between. CDR3 sequence (DNA): TGCGCCAGCAGCCAAGAAAGGGTTACCACCGGGGAGCTGTTTTTT. The encoded protein is CASSQERVTTGELFF.

This clonotype was seen repeatedly, ten times or more. The J gene is TRBJ2-7, the V gene TRBV12-3 or TRBV12-4; 7 bases match TRBD2. V was clipped by 11 bases and J by 3 bases; unmatched bases: 7. The CDR3 sequence is 12 residues long. CDR3 DNA: TGTGCCGGCGGGACTACCCTCTACGAGCAGTACTTC. It encodes CAGGTTLYEQYF.

This clonotype was observed at least ten times. This chain links TRBV27 with TRBJ2-5; TRBD2 matches at 8 bases. The CDR3 has 15 residues. CDR1 MNHEY and CDR2 SMNVEV come from the germline V gene (reference sequence). V shed 6 bases, J shed 4 bases, and the junction held 10 bases outside the gene matches. CDR3 nucleotide sequence: TGTGCCAGCAGCTCTGGTACGGGAGGGCGAGAGACCCAGTACTTC. Translating it yields CASSSGTGGRETQYF.

Ten or more counts support this clonotype. V and J are TRBV27 and TRBJ1-5; maybe TRBD1 (6 bases). Germline V gives CDR1 MNHEY, CDR2 SMNVEV (reference sequence). This CDR3 region has 14 residues. Trimming removed 5 bases at V and 3 bases at J, with 11 bases between. The chain's CDR3 is CASSPQGYNQPQHF. The CDR3 DNA sequence: TGTGCCAGCAGTCCACAGGGCTACAATCAGCCCCAGCATTTT.

This clonotype was seen at least ten times. The chain combines TRBV4-2 with TRBJ2-7; possibly TRBD2 for D (5 bases). Trimming shortened V by 0 bases and J by 2 bases, and 11 bases separated the two germline ends. Germline lookup yields CDR1 LGHNA and CDR2 YNFKEQ. The CDR3 covers 15 residues. CDR3 nucleotides: TGTGCCAGCAGCCAAGAAGCGGAGCTTACCTACGAGCAGTACTTC. It codes for CASSQEAELTYEQYF.

The chain couples TRBV7-2 to TRBJ1-2, with a weak D call TRBD1 (5 bases). CDR3 size: 15 residues. Trimming stripped 1 base from V and 6 bases from J, with 15 bases between. From germline, CDR1 is SGHTA and CDR2 FQGNSA. The CDR3: CASSLGLLRGDGYTF. The CDR3 coding sequence is TGTGCCAGCAGCTTAGGCTTGCTTAGGGGAGATGGCTACACCTTC.